This entry features one T cell receptor beta chain sequence. This receptor's antigen is unknown. The record has no base qualities; no much larger clone is one base away. The sample belongs to a study of immune evolution from preneoplasia to lung adenocarcinoma (dated by TCRdb to the early 2020s). Concerning the study at large: HLA loss of heterozygosity was seen in approximately 6.7%, 15% and 36% of AIS, MIA and ADC lesions, and in no AAH lesions. The study used immune gene expression, TCR sequencing and multiplex immunofluorescence to profile the immune contexture of lung adenocarcinoma precursors and invasive adenocarcinoma. Resected precursor lesions (AAH, AIS, MIA) and invasive adenocarcinomas were each compared against paired morphologically normal lung tissue. The sample size depended on which specimens were available, not on a prior power calculation. The immune data were combined with whole exome sequencing and methylation data from the same cohort of nodules. The overall cohort was made up of some 49 patients with pulmonary nodules who had surgical resection. TCR sequencing data came from a few dozen patients. According to the study, roughly 110 samples were used for TCR sequencing. POLYSOLVER was used to infer Class I HLA alleles from exome data, and LOHHLA was used to detect allele-specific HLA loss. Summary of the overall study and its limitations: Because all patients were from Japan and China, applicability to Western populations was uncertain. The findings rested on association rather than direct causation, and larger cohorts with long-term follow-up and longitudinal biopsies were considered necessary. The highest top T cell clone frequencies were observed in normal lung, and a progressive decrease in top T cell clone frequencies appeared to occur from AAH through AIS, MIA and invasive adenocarcinoma. Compared with EGFR-mutant or double wild-type lesions, KRAS-mutant nodules had the highest T cell clonality. Clonality was highest in normal lung, while later-stage lesions appeared to show lower clonality but higher T cell density and diversity.

Using the immunoSEQ hsTCRbeta Kit, TCR beta CDR3 regions were sequenced from DNA. Per the authors' processing: The ImmunoSEQ Analyzer was used to analyse the TCR sequencing data. T cell clonality was defined as 1 minus Pielou's evenness, as computed on productive rearrangements. The inverse Simpson index, applied to productive templates, was used to measure T cell diversity. T cell density was defined as TCR beta template counts normalized to usable DNA, with usable DNA estimated by amplifying and sequencing housekeeping genes. Two-sided Kruskal-Wallis tests were used to compare TCR metrics between histologic stages. Sourced from immuneACCESS, this table was stored by TCRdb with only in-frame sequences that have V and J called. A share of the clones is absent; for the studies checked, an unresolved V gene accounts for under half, and the remainder has no known explanation. V, J and clone size derive from that table, while D and trimming were established from the DNA sequence. This sample gives 35,000 to 40,000 clones in total; about 73% of them show up just once. About 6% of the sample comes from the top ten.

Resection was performed on patients in Japan or China between about 2014 and 2017. Histologic diagnosis of each case was confirmed independently by two lung cancer pathologists on H&E slides. To enrich premalignant or tumor cells for nucleic acid extraction, macro-dissection was performed after pathologic assessment. The AllPrep DNA/RNA FFPE Kit was used to isolate DNA from FFPE tissue. V is reduced by 0 bases and J by 4 bases, leaving a spacing of 9 bases between them. From its cysteine to its phenylalanine, the CDR3 spans 14 amino acids. The read is trimmed to its CDR3 DNA, 42 bases read in frame from base 1. From a lookup of the germline V gene, CDR1 and CDR2 are MGHRA and YSYEKL.

The TCR comes from a person aged 55 to 70 with lung adenocarcinoma. Sequencing was performed on FFPE invasive lung adenocarcinoma tissue. The meaning of the sample's cell subset or site label: frankly invasive lung adenocarcinoma (ADC). The chain is assembled from TRBV4-1 and TRBJ2-5, with no confidently assigned D gene. Here is the DNA: TGCGCCAGCAGCCAAGAGGGGTTGCGAGAGACCCAGTACTTC. This codes for CASSQEGLRETQYF.